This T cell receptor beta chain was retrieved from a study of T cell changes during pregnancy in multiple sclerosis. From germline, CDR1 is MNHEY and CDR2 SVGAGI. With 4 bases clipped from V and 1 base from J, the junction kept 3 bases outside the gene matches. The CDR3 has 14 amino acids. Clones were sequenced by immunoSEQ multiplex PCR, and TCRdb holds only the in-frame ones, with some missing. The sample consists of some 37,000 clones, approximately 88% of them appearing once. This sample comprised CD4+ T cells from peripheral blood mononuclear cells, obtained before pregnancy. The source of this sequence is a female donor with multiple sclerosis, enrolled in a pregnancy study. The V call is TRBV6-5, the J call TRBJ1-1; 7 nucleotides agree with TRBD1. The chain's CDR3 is CASSSRTGNTEAFF. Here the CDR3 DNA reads TGTGCCAGCAGTTCCAGGACAGGGAACACTGAAGCTTTCTTT.